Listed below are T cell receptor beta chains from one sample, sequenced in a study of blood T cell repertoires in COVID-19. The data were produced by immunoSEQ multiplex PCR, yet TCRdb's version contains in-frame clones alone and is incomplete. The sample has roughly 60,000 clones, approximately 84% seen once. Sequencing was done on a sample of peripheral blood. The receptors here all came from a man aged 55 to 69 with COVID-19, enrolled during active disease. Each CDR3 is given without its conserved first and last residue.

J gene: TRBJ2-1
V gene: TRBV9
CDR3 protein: ASSVALSSVNEQF

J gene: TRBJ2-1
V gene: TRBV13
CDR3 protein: ASSPPSLAGGSNEQF

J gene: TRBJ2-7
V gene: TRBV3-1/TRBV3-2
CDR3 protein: ASSQGRGQQY

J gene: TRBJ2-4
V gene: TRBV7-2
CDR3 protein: ASSFGLAGDGKNIQY

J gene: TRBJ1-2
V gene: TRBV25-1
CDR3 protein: ASSVSGTAWRGDGYT

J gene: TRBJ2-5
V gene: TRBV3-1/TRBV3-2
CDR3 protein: ASSPYEGETQY

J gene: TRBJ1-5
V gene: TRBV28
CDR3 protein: ASSLGVSNQPQH

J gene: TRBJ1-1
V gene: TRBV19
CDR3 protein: ANRTGMNTEAF

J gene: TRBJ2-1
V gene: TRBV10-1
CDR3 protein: ASRTSGRAADNEQF

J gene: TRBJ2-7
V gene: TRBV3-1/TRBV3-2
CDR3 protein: ASSHGLNEQY

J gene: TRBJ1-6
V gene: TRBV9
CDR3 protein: ASSVQAGGNNSPLH

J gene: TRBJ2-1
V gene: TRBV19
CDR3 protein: ASSPRWRGEQF

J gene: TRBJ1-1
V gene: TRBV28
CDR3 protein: ASSPGQGNTEAF

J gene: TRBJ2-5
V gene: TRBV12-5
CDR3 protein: ASGLVSGEGPQY

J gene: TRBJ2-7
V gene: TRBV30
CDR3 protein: AWMNRGPSYEQY

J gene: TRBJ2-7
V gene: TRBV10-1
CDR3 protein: ASRAGTGPSYEQY

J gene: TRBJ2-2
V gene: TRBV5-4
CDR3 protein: ASTGVGSRAAGTGELF

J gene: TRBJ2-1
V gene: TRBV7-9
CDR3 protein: ASSSRGAGGPYNEQF

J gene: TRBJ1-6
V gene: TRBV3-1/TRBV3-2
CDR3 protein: ASSQTFRQDSPLH

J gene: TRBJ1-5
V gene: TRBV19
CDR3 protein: ASSITDSQPQH

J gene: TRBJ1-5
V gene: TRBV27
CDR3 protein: ASSLGTGGGQPQH

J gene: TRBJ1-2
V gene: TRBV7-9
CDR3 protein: ASSPTDRANYGYT

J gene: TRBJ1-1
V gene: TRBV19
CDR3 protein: ASSIQAVNTEAF

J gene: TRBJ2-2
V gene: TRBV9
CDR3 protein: ASSGSGRASTGELF

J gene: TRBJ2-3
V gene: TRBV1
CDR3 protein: TSSQDMSGGMTADTQY

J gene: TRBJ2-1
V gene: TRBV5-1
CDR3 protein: ASSSRGNNEQF

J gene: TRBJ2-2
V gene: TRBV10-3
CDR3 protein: AISTSGDTGELF

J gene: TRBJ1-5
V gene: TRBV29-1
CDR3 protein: SAGQGDQPQH

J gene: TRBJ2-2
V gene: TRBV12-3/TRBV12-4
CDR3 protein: ASSFLSTGELF

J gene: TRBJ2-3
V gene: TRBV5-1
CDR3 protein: ASSYLAGPADTQY

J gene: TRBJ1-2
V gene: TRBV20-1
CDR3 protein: SASVFGGEYAGGYT

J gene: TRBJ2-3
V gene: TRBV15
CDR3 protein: ATSREYGTGAGDTQY

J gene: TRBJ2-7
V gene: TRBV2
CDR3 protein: ASREGLAGVGGYEQY

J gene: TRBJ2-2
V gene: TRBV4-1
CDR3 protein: ASSQQGRGRRNTGELF

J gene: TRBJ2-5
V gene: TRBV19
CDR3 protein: ASSNQGQETQY

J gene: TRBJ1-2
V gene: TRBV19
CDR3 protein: ASSIILTGGDGYT

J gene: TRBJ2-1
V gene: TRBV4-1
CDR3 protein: ASSQSLADWDEQF

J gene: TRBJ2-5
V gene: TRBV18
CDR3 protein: ASSPGTTSGRAQY

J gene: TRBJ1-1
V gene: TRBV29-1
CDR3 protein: SVGQGAGEAF

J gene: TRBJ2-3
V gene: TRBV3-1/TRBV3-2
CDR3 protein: ASSQYLAGGADTQY

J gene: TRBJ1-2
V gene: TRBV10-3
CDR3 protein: AISRDRVDYGYT

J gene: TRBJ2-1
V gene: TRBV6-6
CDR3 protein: ASSRGGTEYNEQF

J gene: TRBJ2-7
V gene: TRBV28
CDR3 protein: ASSFQAYEQY

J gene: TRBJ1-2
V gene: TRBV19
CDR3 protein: ASSIGGTANYGYT

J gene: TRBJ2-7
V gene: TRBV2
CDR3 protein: ASSLAGTYYEQY

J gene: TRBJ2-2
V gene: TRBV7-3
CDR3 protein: ASSSVLAENTGELF